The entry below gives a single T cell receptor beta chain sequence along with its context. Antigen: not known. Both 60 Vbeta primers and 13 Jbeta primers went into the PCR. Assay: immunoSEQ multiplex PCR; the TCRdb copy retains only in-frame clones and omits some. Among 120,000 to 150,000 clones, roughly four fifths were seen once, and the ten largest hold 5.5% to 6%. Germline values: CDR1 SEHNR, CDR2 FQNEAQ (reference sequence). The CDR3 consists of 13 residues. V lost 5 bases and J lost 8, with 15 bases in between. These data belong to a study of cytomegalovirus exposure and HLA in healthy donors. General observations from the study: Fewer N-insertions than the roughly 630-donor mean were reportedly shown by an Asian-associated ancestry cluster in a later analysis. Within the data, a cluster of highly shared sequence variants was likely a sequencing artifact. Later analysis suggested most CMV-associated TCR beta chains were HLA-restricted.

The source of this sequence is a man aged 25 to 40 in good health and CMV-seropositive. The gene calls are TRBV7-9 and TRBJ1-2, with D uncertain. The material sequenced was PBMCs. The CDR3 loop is CASSLPPDTGYTF. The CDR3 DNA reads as TGTGCCAGCAGCCTTCCCCCTGACACAGGCTACACCTTC.